This T cell receptor beta chain was sequenced for a study of T cell responses to AZD1222 COVID-19 vaccine. Germline V gene data show CDR1 as WNHNN and CDR2 as SYGVQD (reference sequence). V lost 0 bases and J 3 bases, leaving 3 bases between the germline ends. This CDR3 spans 13 amino acids. With respect to this clone: Its antigen is unknown.

Study-level findings and limits: It was only after the peak T cell response that any repertoires were sampled. The donors showed a predominance of white British ancestry and of females, with possible underestimation of clonal diversity.

Generated by immunoSEQ multiplex PCR, the TCRdb table keeps only in-frame clones and is missing some. The sample lists roughly 86,000 clones, approximately 81% seen once, with roughly 4.7% in the top ten. This sequence originates from an adult who received the AZD1222 COVID-19 vaccine. This material consisted of peripheral blood, taken 28 days after the second AZD1222 dose. The chain uses TRBV10-1 and TRBJ1-3; D unresolved. CDR3 in amino acids: CASSESVGNTIYF. Here the CDR3 DNA reads TGCGCCAGCAGTGAGTCGGTTGGAAACACCATATATTTT.